The entry that follows covers one TCR beta chain sequence. Its specificity is unknown. The sample belongs to a study of cytomegalovirus exposure and HLA in healthy donors. Whole-study context: A data release that came early held approximately 85 million unique TCRs from HLA-typed donors. Points from the study as a whole: Later genetic work tied a missense DCLRE1C variant to beta-chain V and J trimming.

From germline, CDR1 is GTSNPN and CDR2 SVGIG (reference sequence). Trimming took 3 bases from V and 4 from J, leaving 12 bases between them. The CDR3 consists of 13 residues. Both 60 Vbeta primers and 13 Jbeta primers went into the PCR. The table came from immunoSEQ multiplex PCR; TCRdb's copy has only in-frame clones and leaves some out. Among some 140,000 clones, roughly 79% were seen once, and the ten largest hold more than 0.95%. The genes are TRBV30 and TRBJ1-1, with D possibly matching TRBD1 (6 bases). The sequenced sample consisted of PBMCs. This TCR came from a man aged 18 to 29 in good health and CMV-seronegative. The CDR3 reads CAWSRTVSTEAFF. The CDR3 DNA sequence: TGTGCCTGGAGCAGGACAGTGAGCACTGAAGCTTTCTTT.